These T cell receptor beta chains were read from a single sample in a study of shared clonotypes between healthy human individuals. Method: immunoSEQ multiplex PCR; TCRdb's copy keeps in-frame clones and lacks some. The table includes some 2,000,000 clones, approximately 94% detected once. Sequencing used naive CD8+ T cells sorted from blood. Receptors were obtained from a man younger than 35 in good health. Each CDR3 is given with its conserved first and last residue. D genes are given only for firm matches. A clone size is listed for some rows: how often the clone was seen (once, few, many), or a class if it is expanded.

>-|-|TRBV7-9|TRBJ2-7
CASSLTWGEASYEQYF
TGTGCCAGCAGCCTGACTTGGGGGGAGGCGTCCTACGAGCAGTACTTC
>TRBD1|once|TRBV11-3|TRBJ2-3
CASSEGQGVDTQYF
TGTGCCAGCAGCGAGGGACAGGGTGTCGATACGCAGTATTTT
>TRBD2|-|TRBV5-4|TRBJ2-3
CASSRPLAEGADTQYF
TGTGCCAGCAGTCGACCACTAGCGGAGGGGGCAGATACGCAGTATTTT
>-|-|TRBV30|TRBJ2-5
CASEGVRGETQYF
TGTGCCTCTGAAGGGGTCCGGGGAGAGACCCAGTACTTC
>-|-|TRBV6-1|TRBJ1-1
CASTTGGTEAFF
TGTGCCAGCACCACAGGAGGCACTGAAGCTTTCTTT
>TRBD1|-|TRBV9|TRBJ1-2
CASSVEGTGGNYGYTF
TGTGCCAGCAGCGTAGAGGGGACAGGGGGGAACTATGGCTACACCTTC
>-|-|TRBV11-2|TRBJ2-1
CASSSDWNNEQFF
TGTGCCAGCAGTTCAGACTGGAACAATGAGCAGTTCTTC
>-|-|TRBV20-1|TRBJ2-3
CSARTADTQYF
TGCAGTGCTAGGACGGCAGATACGCAGTATTTT
>-|-|TRBV5-8|TRBJ1-4
CASSFYSGGHNEKLFF
TGTGCCAGCAGTTTTTACTCCGGAGGGCATAATGAAAAACTGTTTTTT
>TRBD1|few|TRBV30|TRBJ1-2
CAWSETGGLDGYTF
TGTGCCTGGAGTGAGACAGGGGGTCTTGATGGCTACACCTTC
>-|-|TRBV2|TRBJ2-2
CASSPPMSGELFF
TGTGCCAGCAGCCCGCCTATGTCCGGGGAGCTGTTTTTT
>-|-|TRBV27|TRBJ2-7
CASSFGLAGALEQYF
TGTGCCAGCAGTTTCGGGCTAGCTGGGGCGCTCGAGCAGTACTTC
>-|-|TRBV30|TRBJ2-7
CAWLPEGSYEQYF
TGTGCCTGGCTACCCGAGGGTTCCTACGAGCAGTACTTC
>TRBD1|once|TRBV4-1|TRBJ1-4
CASSQDDPTGSEKLFF
TGCGCCAGCAGCCAAGATGACCCGACAGGGAGTGAAAAACTGTTTTTT
>-|-|TRBV2|TRBJ2-3
CASSEVTLRSISTDTQYF
TGTGCCAGCAGTGAAGTTACTTTGCGGAGCATTAGCACAGATACGCAGTATTTT
>TRBD2|-|TRBV29-1|TRBJ2-3
CSVEAHGLAVFTDTQYF
TGCAGCGTTGAAGCTCACGGACTAGCGGTTTTCACAGATACGCAGTATTTT
>TRBD1|-|TRBV18|TRBJ1-1
CASSRTTGMATEAFF
TGTGCCAGCTCACGAACGACAGGGATGGCCACTGAAGCTTTCTTT
>TRBD1|-|TRBV27|TRBJ1-1
CATRGQGANTEAFF
TGTGCCACCAGGGGACAGGGGGCGAACACTGAAGCTTTCTTT
>-|few|TRBV5-4|TRBJ1-6
CASRSIRGGNNSPLHF
TGTGCCAGCAGATCCATTCGGGGCGGAAATAATTCACCCCTCCACTTT
>-|-|TRBV27|TRBJ2-4
CASGPLGDGDIQYF
TGTGCCAGTGGCCCCCTAGGCGATGGGGACATTCAGTACTTC
>TRBD2|-|TRBV7-6|TRBJ2-1
CASSEGTSGTLEQFF
TGTGCCAGCAGCGAGGGGACTAGCGGGACCCTTGAGCAGTTCTTC
>-|-|TRBV19|TRBJ1-2
CASSIERTGLYGYTF
TGTGCCAGTAGTATAGAAAGGACGGGGCTCTATGGCTACACCTTC
>TRBD1|-|TRBV7-9|TRBJ2-7
CASSLQGASSYEQYF
TGTGCCAGCAGCTTACAGGGGGCAAGCTCCTACGAGCAGTACTTC
>TRBD2|-|TRBV6-6|TRBJ2-2
CASSWTSGGEAGELFF
TGTGCCAGCAGTTGGACTAGCGGGGGCGAGGCCGGGGAGCTGTTTTTT
>TRBD1|once|TRBV9|TRBJ1-2
CASSVGDRTGDNYGYTF
TGTGCCAGCAGCGTAGGGGACAGGACAGGGGATAACTATGGCTACACCTTC
>TRBD1|-|TRBV4-1|TRBJ2-5
CASSQGQGVMGTQYF
TGCGCCAGCAGCCAAGGACAGGGGGTTATGGGGACCCAGTACTTC
>-|-|TRBV7-9|TRBJ2-1
CASIPRTAGGYNEQFF
TGTGCCAGCATCCCCAGAACGGCAGGCGGGTACAATGAGCAGTTCTTC
>-|-|TRBV7-9|TRBJ2-7
CASSLAPTDSDEQYF
TGTGCCAGCAGCTTAGCGCCCACAGACAGCGACGAGCAGTACTTC
>-|-|TRBV27|TRBJ2-4
CASSFSRTTDIQYF
TGTGCCAGCAGTTTCTCAAGGACTACTGACATTCAGTACTTC
>TRBD1|-|TRBV4-1|TRBJ2-4
CASSQVEGGNIQYF
TGCGCCAGCAGCCAAGTCGAAGGGGGCAACATTCAGTACTTC
>-|-|TRBV7-9|TRBJ2-7
CASSFSTDYYEQYF
TGTGCCAGCAGCTTTAGTACGGACTACTACGAGCAGTACTTC
>-|-|TRBV6-1|TRBJ1-1
CASSEALGGLVTEAFF
TGTGCCAGCAGTGAAGCGCTCGGAGGGTTGGTCACTGAAGCTTTCTTT
>-|once|TRBV9|TRBJ2-1
CASSVRGSVDEQFF
TGTGCCAGCAGCGTCCGAGGGTCTGTGGATGAGCAGTTCTTC
>TRBD1|once|TRBV27|TRBJ1-6
CASSSRGTGGYNSPLHF
TGTGCCAGCAGTTCCAGGGGGACAGGGGGATATAATTCACCCCTCCACTTT
>-|-|TRBV4-1|TRBJ2-5
CASSLIFQETQYF
TGCGCCAGCAGCCTTATATTCCAAGAGACCCAGTACTTC
>-|-|TRBV9|TRBJ2-1
CASSVAGSYNEQFF
TGTGCCAGCAGCGTAGCAGGTTCATACAATGAGCAGTTCTTC
>-|-|TRBV18|TRBJ2-4
CASSPPEALQNIQYF
TGTGCCAGCTCACCACCGGAGGCACTCCAAAACATTCAGTACTTC
>-|-|TRBV10-3|TRBJ1-4
CANREFRIGGANEKLFF
TGTGCCAACAGAGAATTTCGTATCGGGGGAGCTAATGAAAAACTGTTTTTT